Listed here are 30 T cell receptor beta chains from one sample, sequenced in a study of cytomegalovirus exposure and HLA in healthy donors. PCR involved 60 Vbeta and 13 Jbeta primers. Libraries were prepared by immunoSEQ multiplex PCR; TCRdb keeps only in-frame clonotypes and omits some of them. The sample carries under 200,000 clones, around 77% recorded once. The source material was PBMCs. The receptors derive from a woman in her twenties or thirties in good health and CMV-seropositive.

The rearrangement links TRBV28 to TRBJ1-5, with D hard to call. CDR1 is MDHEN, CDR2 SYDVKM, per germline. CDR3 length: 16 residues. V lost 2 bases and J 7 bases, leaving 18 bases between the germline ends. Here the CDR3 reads CASSLLDEGVGQPQHF. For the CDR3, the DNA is TGTGCCAGCAGTTTACTGGATGAGGGAGTGGGGCAGCCCCAGCATTTT.

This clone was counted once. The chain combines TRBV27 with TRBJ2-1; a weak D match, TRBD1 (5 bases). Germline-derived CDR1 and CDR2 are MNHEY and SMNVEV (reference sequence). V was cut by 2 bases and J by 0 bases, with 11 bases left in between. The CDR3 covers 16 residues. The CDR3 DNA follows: TGTGCCAGCAGTTTAGGATACAGGCTCTCCTACAATGAGCAGTTCTTC. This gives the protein CASSLGYRLSYNEQFF.

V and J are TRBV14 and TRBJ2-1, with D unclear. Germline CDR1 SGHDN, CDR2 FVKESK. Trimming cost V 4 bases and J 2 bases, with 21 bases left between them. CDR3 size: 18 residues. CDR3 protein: CASSRGLIGPEAYNEQFF. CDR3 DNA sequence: TGTGCCAGCAGCCGCGGCCTTATAGGTCCTGAAGCCTACAATGAGCAGTTCTTC.

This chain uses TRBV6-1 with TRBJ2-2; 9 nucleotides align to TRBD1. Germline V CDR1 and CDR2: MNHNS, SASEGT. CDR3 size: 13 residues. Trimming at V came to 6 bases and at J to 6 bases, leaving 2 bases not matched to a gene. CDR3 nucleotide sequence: TGTGCCAGCAGACGACAGGGGGCCGGGGAGCTGTTTTTT. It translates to CASRRQGAGELFF.

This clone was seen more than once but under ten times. The CDR3 here is CASSPHSGGVDNSPLHF. The CDR3 DNA reads as TGTGCCAGCAGCCCCCATTCGGGAGGAGTGGATAATTCACCCCTCCACTTT. J is TRBJ1-6 and V is TRBV28; D is ambiguous. V gave up 6 bases and J gave up 5 bases, with 20 bases separating them. CDR3 size: 17 residues. Germline V CDR1 and CDR2: MDHEN, SYDVKM.

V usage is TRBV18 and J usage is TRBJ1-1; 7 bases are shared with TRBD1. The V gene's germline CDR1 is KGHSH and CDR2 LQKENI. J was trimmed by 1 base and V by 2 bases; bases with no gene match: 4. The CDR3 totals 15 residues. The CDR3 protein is CASSPLPGGNTEAFF. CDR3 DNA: TGTGCCAGCTCACCATTGCCAGGGGGGAACACTGAAGCTTTCTTT.

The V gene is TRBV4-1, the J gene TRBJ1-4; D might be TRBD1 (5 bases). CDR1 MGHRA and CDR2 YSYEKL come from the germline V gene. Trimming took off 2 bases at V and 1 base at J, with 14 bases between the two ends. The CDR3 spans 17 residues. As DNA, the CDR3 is TGCGCCAGCAGCCAATTGGGGCAGCTCGGAACTAATGAAAAACTGTTTTTT. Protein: CASSQLGQLGTNEKLFF.

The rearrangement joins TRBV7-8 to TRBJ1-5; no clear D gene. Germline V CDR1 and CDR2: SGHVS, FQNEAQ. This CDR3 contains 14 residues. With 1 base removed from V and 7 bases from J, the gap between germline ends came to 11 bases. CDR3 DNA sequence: TGTGCCAGCAGCTTAGGGGGAACGGGGCAGCCCCAGCATTTT. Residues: CASSLGGTGQPQHF.

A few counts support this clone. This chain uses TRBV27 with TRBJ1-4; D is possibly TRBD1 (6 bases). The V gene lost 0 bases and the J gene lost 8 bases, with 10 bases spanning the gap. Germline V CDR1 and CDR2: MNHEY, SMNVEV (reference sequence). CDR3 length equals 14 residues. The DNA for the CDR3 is TGTGCCAGCAGTTTATCCAGGGGTGGCGAAAAACTGTTTTTT. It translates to CASSLSRGGEKLFF.

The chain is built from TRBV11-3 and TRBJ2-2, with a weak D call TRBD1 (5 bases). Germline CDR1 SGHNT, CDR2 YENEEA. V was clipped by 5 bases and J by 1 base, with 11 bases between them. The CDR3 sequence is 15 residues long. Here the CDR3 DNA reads TGTGCCAGCAGCCTGGGGCCCATGAACACCGGGGAGCTGTTTTTT. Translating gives CASSLGPMNTGELFF.

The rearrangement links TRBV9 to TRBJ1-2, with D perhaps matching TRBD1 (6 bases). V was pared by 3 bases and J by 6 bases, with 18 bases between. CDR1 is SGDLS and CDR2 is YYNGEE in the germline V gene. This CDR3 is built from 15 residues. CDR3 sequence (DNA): TGTGCCAGCAGCGCTGGGGGCGCGGTCTACAATGGCTACACCTTC. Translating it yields CASSAGGAVYNGYTF.

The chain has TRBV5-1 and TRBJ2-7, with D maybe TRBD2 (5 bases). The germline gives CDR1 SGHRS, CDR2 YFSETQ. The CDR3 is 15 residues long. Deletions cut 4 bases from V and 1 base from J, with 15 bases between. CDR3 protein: CASSPGLLRSYEQYF. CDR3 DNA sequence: TGCGCCAGCAGCCCAGGACTCTTACGATCCTACGAGCAGTACTTC.

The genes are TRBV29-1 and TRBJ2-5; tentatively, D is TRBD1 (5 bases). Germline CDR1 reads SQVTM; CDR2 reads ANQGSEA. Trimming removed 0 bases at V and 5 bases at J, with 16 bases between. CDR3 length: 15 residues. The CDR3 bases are TGCAGCGTTGAAGATCTAAACAGAAAGGGGGAGACCCAGTACTTC. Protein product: CSVEDLNRKGETQYF.

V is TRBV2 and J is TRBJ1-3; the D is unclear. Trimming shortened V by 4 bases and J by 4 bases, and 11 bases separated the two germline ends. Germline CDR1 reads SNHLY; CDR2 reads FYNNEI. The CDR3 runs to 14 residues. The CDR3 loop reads CASSGVGGGNTIYF. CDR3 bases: TGTGCCAGCAGTGGCGTGGGCGGGGGAAACACCATATATTTT. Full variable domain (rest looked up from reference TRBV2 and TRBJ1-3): EPEVTQTPSHQVTQMGQEVILRCVPISNHLYFYWYRQILGQKVEFLVSFYNNEISEKSEIFDDQFSVERPDGSNFTLKIRSTKLEDSAMYFCASSGVGGGNTIYFGEGSWLTVV.

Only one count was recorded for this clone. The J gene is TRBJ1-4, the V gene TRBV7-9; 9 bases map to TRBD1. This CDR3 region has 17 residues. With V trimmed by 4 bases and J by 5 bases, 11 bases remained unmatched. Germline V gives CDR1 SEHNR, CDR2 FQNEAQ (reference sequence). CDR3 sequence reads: CASSSLPVGTGNEKLFF. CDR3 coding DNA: TGTGCCAGCAGCTCTCTCCCCGTAGGGACAGGGAATGAAAAACTGTTTTTT.

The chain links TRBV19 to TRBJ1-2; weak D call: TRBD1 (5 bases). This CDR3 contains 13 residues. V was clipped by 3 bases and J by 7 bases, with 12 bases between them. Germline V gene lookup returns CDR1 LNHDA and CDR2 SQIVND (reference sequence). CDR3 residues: CASSMAGEGGYTF. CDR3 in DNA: TGTGCCAGTAGTATGGCGGGGGAGGGTGGCTACACCTTC.

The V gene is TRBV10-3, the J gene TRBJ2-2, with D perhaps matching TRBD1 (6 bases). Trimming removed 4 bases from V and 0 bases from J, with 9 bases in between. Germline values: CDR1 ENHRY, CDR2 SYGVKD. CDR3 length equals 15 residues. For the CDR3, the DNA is TGTGCCATCAGTGTGTCAGGGGCGAACACCGGGGAGCTGTTTTTT. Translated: CAISVSGANTGELFF.

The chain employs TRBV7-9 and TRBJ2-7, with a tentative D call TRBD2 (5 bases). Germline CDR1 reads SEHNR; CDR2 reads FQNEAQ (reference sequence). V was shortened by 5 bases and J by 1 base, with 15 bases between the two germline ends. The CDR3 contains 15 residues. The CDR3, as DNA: TGTGCCAGCAGCCCCCGGGCCTCGGGGTCCTACGAGCAGTACTTC. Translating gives CASSPRASGSYEQYF. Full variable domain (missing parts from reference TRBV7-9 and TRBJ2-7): DTGVSQNPRHKITKRGQNVTFRCDPISEHNRLYWYRQTLGQGPEFLTYFQNEAQLEKSRLLSDRFSAERPKGSFSTLEIQRTEQGDSAMYLCASSPRASGSYEQYFGPGTRLTVT.

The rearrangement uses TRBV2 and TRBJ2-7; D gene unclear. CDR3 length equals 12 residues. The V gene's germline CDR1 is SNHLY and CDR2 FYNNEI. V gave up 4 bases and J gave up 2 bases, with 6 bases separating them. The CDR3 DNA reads TGTGCCAGCAGTGCTGAGGCCTACGAGCAGTACTTC. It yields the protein CASSAEAYEQYF.

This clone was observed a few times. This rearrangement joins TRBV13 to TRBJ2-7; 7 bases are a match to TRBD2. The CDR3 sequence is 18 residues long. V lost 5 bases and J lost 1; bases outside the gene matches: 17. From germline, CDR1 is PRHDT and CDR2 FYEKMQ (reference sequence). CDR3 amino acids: CASSPPTSIGYRSYEQYF. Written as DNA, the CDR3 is TGTGCCAGCAGCCCACCGACTAGCATTGGGTATCGGTCCTACGAGCAGTACTTC.

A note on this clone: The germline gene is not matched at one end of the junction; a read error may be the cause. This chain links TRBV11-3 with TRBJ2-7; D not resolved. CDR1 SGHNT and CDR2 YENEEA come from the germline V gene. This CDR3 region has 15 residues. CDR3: CASSLTAASSHEQYF. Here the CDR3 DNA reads TGTGCCAGCAGCTTAACGGCGGCCAGCTCCCACGAGCAGTACTTC.

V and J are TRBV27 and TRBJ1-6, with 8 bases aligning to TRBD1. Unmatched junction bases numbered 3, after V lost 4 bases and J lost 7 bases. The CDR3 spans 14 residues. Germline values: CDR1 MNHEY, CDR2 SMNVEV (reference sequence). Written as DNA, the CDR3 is TGTGCCAGCAGTTGGGACAGGTGGAATTCACCCCTCCACTTT. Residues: CASSWDRWNSPLHF.

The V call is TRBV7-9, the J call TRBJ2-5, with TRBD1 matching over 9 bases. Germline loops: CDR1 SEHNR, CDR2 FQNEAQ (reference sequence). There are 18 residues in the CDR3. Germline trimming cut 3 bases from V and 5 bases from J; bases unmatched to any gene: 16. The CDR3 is CASSFLPWGQGIGETQYF. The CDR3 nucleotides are TGTGCCAGCAGCTTCCTTCCTTGGGGACAGGGCATCGGGGAGACCCAGTACTTC.

The CDR3 bases are TGTGCCAGCAGCCGACTAGCGGGAGAGTACTTC. Translating gives CASSRLAGEYF. The chain joins TRBV7-9 to TRBJ2-7, with TRBD2 identical over 12 bases. The V gene end was trimmed by 5 bases and the J gene end by 11 bases; junction bases not matched to a gene: 1. Germline lookup yields CDR1 SEHNR and CDR2 FQNEAQ (reference sequence). This CDR3 contains 11 residues. The variable domain in full, completed from reference TRBV7-9 and TRBJ2-7, reads DTGVSQNPRHKITKRGQNVTFRCDPISEHNRLYWYRQTLGQGPEFLTYFQNEAQLEKSRLLSDRFSAERPKGSFSTLEIQRTEQGDSAMYLCASSRLAGEYFGPGTRLTVT.

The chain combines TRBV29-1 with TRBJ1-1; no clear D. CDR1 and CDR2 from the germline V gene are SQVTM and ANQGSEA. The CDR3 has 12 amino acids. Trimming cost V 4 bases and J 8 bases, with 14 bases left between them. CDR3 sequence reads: CSVGVVGAEAFF. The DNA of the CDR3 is TGCAGCGTTGGGGTCGTGGGAGCCGAAGCTTTCTTT. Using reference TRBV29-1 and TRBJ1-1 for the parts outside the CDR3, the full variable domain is SAVISQKPSRDICQRGTSLTIQCQVDSQVTMMFWYRQQPGQSLTLIATANQGSEATYESGFVIDKFPISRPNLTFSTLTVSNMSPEDSSIYLCSVGVVGAEAFFGQGTRLTVV.

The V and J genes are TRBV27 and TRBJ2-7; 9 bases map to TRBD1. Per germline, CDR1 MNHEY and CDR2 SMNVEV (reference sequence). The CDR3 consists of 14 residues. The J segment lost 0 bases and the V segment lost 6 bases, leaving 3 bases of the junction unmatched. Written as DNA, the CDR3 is TGTGCCAGCAGGTGGACAGGGGCCTCCTACGAGCAGTACTTC. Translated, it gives CASRWTGASYEQYF.

The CDR3 reads CASSVGQGHYGYTF. CDR3 nucleotides: TGTGCCAGCAGCGTCGGACAGGGACACTATGGCTACACCTTC. V usage is TRBV9 and J usage is TRBJ1-2, with 8 bases that match TRBD1. The CDR3 spans 14 residues. From germline, CDR1 is SGDLS and CDR2 YYNGEE. With V trimmed by 2 bases and J by 3 bases, 3 bases remained unmatched. Together with reference TRBV9 and TRBJ1-2, the CDR3 gives the full variable domain: DSGVTQTPKHLITATGQRVTLRCSPRSGDLSVYWYQQSLDQGLQFLIQYYNGEERAKGNILERFSAQQFPDLHSELNLSSLELGDSALYFCASSVGQGHYGYTFGSGTRLTVV.

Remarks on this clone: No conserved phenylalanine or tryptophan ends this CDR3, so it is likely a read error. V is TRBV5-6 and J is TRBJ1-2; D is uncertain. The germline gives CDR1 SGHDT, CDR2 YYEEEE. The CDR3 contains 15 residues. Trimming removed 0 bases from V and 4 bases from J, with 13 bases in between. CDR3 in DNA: TGTGCCAGCAGCTTGGGGATCCTGAGGGCCTATGGCTACACCCTC. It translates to CASSLGILRAYGYTL.

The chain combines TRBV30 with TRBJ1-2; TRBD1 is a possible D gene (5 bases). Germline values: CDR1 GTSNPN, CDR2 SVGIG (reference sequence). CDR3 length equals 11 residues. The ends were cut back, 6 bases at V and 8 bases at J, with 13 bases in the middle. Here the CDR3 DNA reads TGTGCCTGCTCGGGACTTCAAGGCTACACCTTC. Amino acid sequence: CACSGLQGYTF.

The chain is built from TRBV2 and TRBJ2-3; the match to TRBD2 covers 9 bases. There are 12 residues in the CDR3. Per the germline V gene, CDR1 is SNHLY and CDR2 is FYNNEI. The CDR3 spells CGGGAGTDTQYF. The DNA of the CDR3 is TGTGGCGGGGGGGCTGGCACAGATACGCAGTATTTT.